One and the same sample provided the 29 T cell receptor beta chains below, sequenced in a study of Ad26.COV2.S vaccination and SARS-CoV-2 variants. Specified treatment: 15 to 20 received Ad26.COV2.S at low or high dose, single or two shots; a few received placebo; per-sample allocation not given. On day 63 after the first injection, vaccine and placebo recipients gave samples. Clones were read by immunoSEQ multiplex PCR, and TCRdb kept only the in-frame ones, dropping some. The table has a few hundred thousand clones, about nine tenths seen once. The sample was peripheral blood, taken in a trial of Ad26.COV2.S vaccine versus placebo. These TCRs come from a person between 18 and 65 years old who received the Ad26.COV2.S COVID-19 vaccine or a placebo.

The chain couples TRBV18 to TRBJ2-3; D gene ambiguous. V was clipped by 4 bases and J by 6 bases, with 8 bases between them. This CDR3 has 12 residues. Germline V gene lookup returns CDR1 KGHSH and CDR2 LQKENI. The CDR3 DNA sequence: TGTGCCAGCTCACGGACCGAGGATACGCAGTATTTT. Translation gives CASSRTEDTQYF. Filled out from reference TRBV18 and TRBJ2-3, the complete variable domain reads NAGVMQNPRHLVRRRGQEARLRCSPMKGHSHVYWYRQLPEEGLKFMVYLQKENIIDESGMPKERFSAEFPKEGPSILRIQQVVRGDSAAYFCASSRTEDTQYFGPGTRLTVL.

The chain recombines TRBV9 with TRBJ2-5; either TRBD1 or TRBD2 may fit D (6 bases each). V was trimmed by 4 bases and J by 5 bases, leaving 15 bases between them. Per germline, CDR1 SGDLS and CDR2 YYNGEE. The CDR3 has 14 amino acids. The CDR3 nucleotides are TGTGCCAGCAGCCGTCTGGGGGGCTGGGAGACCCAGTACTTC. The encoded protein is CASSRLGGWETQYF.

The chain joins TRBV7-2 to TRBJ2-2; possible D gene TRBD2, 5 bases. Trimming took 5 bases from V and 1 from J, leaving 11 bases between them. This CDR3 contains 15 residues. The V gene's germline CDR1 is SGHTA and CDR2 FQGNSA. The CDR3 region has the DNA TGTGCCAGCAGCACGAGACGGGGGAACACCGGGGAGCTGTTTTTT. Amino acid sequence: CASSTRRGNTGELFF.

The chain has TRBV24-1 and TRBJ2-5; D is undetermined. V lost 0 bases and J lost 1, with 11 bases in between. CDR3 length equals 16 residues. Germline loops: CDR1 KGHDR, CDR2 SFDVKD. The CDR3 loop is CATSDLVGNLQETQYF. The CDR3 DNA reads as TGTGCCACCAGTGATTTGGTGGGAAATCTCCAAGAGACCCAGTACTTC.

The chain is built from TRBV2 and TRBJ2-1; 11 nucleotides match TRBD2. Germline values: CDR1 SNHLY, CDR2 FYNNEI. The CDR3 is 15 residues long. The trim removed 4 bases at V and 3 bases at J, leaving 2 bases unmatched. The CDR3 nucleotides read TGTGCCAGCAGTGCCACTAGCGGGGGCTACAATGAGCAGTTCTTC. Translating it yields CASSATSGGYNEQFF.

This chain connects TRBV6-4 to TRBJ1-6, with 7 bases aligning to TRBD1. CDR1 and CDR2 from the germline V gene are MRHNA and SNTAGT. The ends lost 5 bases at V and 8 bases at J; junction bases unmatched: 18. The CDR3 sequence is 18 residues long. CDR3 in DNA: TGTGCCAGCAGTCGCAAGTTCGACGCGACAGGGAGGCATTCACCCCTCCACTTT. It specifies CASSRKFDATGRHSPLHF.

The DNA for the CDR3 is TGTGCCAGCAGTGAGCAGACAGTTTATAATTCACCCCTCCACTTT. Translation: CASSEQTVYNSPLHF. This chain connects TRBV25-1 to TRBJ1-6, with TRBD1 as a possible D gene (5 bases). Trimming shortened V by 3 bases and J by 4 bases, and 10 bases separated the two germline ends. Germline values: CDR1 MGHDK, CDR2 SYGVNS. This CDR3 is 15 amino acids long.

CDR3 nucleotide sequence: TGTGCCAGCATAAATCGAGGGGGGAATCAGCCCCAGCATTTT. This encodes CASINRGGNQPQHF. The chain is built from TRBV28 and TRBJ1-5; a weak D match, TRBD1 (6 bases). The CDR3 covers 14 residues. Germline V lookup: CDR1 MDHEN, CDR2 SYDVKM. V was pared by 7 bases and J by 4 bases, with 14 bases between.

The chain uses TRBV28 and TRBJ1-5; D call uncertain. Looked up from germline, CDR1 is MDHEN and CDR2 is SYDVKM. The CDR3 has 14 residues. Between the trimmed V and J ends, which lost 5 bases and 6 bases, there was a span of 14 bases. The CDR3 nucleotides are TGTGCCAGCAGTGGGGTGACTGGCAGTCAGCCCCAGCATTTT. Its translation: CASSGVTGSQPQHF.

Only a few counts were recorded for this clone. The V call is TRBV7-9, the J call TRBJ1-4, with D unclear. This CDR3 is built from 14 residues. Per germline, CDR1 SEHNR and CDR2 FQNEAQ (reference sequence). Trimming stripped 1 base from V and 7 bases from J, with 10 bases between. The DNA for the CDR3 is TGTGCCAGCAGCTTAGTCCGCCAAGGTGAAAAACTGTTTTTT. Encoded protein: CASSLVRQGEKLFF. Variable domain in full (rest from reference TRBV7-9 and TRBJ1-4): DTGVSQNPRHKITKRGQNVTFRCDPISEHNRLYWYRQTLGQGPEFLTYFQNEAQLEKSRLLSDRFSAERPKGSFSTLEIQRTEQGDSAMYLCASSLVRQGEKLFFGSGTQLSVL.

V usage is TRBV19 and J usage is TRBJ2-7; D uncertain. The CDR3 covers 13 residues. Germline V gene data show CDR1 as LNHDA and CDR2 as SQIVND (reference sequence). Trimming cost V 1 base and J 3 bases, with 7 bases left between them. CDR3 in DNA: TGTGCCAGTAGTATAGGAGGCGGCTACGAGCAGTACTTC. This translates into CASSIGGGYEQYF. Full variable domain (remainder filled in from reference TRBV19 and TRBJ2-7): DGGITQSPKYLFRKEGQNVTLSCEQNLNHDAMYWYRQDPGQGLRLIYYSQIVNDFQKGDIAEGYSVSREKKESFPLTVTSAQKNPTAFYLCASSIGGGYEQYFGPGTRLTVT.

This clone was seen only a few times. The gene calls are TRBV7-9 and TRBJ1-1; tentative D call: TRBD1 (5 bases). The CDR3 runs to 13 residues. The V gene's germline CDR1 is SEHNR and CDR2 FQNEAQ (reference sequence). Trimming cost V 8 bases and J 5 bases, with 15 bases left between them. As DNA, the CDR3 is TGTGCCAGCCTCCGGGACGCTGGGACTGAAGCTTTCTTT. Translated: CASLRDAGTEAFF.

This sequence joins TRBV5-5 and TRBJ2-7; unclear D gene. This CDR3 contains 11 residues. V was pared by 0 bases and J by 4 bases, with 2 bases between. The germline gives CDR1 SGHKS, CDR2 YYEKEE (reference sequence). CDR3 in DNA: TGTGCCAGCAGCTTGGAATACGAGCAGTACTTC. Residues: CASSLEYEQYF.

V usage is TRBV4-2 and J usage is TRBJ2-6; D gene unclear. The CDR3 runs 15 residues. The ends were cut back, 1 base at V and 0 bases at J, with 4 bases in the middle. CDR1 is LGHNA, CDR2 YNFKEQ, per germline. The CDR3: CASSQGSSGANVLTF. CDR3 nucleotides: TGTGCCAGCAGCCAAGGGTCCTCTGGGGCCAACGTCCTGACTTTC.

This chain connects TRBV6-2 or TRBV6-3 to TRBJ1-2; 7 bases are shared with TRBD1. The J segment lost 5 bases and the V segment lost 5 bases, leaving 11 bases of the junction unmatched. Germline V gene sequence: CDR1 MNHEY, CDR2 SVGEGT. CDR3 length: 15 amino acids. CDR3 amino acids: CASSLRDRLEYGYTF. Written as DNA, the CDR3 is TGTGCCAGCAGTCTCCGGGACAGACTAGAGTATGGCTACACCTTC.

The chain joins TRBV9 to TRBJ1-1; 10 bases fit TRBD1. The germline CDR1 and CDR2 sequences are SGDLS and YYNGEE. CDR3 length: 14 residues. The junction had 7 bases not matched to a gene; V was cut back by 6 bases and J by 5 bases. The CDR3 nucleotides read TGTGCCAGCACCTCCGGGACAGGGGTGACTGAAGCTTTCTTT. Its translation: CASTSGTGVTEAFF. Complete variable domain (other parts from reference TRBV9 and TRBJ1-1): DSGVTQTPKHLITATGQRVTLRCSPRSGDLSVYWYQQSLDQGLQFLIQYYNGEERAKGNILERFSAQQFPDLHSELNLSSLELGDSALYFCASTSGTGVTEAFFGQGTRLTVV.

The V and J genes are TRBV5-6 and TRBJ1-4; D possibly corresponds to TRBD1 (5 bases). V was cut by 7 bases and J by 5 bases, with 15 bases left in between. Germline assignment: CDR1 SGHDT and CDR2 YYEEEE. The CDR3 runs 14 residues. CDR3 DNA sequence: TGTGCCAGCGCACAGGCGGGGTTCAATGAAAAACTGTTTTTT. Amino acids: CASAQAGFNEKLFF.

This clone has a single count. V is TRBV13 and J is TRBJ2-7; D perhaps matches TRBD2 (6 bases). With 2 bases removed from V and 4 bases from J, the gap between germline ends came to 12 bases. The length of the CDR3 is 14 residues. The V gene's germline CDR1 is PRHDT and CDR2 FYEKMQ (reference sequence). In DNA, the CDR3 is TGTGCCAGCAGCTTAACGGGGGACCTTTACGAGCAGTACTTC. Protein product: CASSLTGDLYEQYF. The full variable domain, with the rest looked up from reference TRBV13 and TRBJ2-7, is AAGVIQSPRHLIKEKRETATLKCYPIPRHDTVYWYQQGPGQDPQFLISFYEKMQSDKGSIPDRFSAQQFSDYHSELNMSSLELGDSALYFCASSLTGDLYEQYFGPGTRLTVT.

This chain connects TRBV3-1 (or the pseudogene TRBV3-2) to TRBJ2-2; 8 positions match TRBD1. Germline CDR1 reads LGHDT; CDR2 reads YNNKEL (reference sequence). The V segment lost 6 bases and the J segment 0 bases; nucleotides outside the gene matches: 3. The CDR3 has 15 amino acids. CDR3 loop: CASSPDRANTGELFF. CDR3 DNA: TGTGCCAGCAGTCCGGACAGGGCGAACACCGGGGAGCTGTTTTTT.

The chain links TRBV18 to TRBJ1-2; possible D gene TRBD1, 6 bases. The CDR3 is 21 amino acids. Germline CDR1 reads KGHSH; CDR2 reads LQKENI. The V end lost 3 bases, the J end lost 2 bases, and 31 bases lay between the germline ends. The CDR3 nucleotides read TGTGCCAGCTCACCTGTTGTGCGGGGGGCAGGAGACATCTCGAGGAACTATGGCTACACCTTC. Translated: CASSPVVRGAGDISRNYGYTF.

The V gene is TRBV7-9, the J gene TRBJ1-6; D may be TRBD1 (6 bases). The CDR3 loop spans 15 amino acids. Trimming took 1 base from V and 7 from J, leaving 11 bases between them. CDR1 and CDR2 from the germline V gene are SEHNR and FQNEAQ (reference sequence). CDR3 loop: CASSLGGDTNSPLHF. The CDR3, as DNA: TGTGCCAGCAGCTTAGGGGGGGACACAAATTCACCCCTCCACTTT.

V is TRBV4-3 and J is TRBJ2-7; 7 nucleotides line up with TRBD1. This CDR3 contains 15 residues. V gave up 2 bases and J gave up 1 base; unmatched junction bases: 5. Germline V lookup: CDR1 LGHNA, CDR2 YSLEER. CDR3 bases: TGCGCCAGCAGCCAAACAGGGGTATCGTCCTACGAGCAGTACTTC. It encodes CASSQTGVSSYEQYF.

CDR3 bases: TGTGCCAGCAGCTTAGTAGCAGAAGATGGCTACACCTTC. The encoded protein is CASSLVAEDGYTF. The gene calls are TRBV7-9 and TRBJ1-2; D gene unclear. This CDR3 is 13 amino acids long. Germline lookup yields CDR1 SEHNR and CDR2 FQNEAQ (reference sequence). Trimming shortened V by 1 base and J by 6 bases, and 9 bases separated the two germline ends. The full variable domain, with the rest looked up from reference TRBV7-9 and TRBJ1-2, is DTGVSQNPRHKITKRGQNVTFRCDPISEHNRLYWYRQTLGQGPEFLTYFQNEAQLEKSRLLSDRFSAERPKGSFSTLEIQRTEQGDSAMYLCASSLVAEDGYTFGSGTRLTVV.

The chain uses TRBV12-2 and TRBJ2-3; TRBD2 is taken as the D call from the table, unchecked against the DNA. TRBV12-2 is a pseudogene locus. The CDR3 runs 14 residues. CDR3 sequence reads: CASRPPGLVYTQYF. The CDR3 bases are TGTGCAAGTCGCCCCCCGGGACTAGTATATACGCAGTATTTT.

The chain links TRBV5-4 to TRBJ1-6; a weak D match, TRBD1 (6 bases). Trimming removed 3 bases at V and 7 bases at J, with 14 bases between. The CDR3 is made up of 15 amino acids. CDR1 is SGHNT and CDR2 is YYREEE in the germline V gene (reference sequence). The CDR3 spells CASSSGQIENSPLHF. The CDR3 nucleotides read TGTGCCAGCAGCTCCGGACAGATAGAGAATTCACCCCTCCACTTT.

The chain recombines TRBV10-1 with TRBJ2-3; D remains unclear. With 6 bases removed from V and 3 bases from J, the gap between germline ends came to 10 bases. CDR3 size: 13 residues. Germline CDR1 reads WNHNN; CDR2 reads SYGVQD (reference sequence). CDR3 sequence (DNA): TGCGCCAGCAGCGGTGGACCAACAGATACGCAGTATTTT. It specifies CASSGGPTDTQYF.

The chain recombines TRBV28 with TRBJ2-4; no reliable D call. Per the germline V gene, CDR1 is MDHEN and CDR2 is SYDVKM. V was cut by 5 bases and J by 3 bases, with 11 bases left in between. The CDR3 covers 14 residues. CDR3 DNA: TGTGCCAGCAGTCACGGCGAAGACAAAAACATTCAGTACTTC. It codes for CASSHGEDKNIQYF.

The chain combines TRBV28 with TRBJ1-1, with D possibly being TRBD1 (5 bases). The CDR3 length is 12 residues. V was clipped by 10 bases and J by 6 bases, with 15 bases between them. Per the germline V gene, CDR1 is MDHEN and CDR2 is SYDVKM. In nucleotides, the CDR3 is TGTGCCATCGGACAAGCCAGCGCTGAAGCTTTCTTT. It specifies CAIGQASAEAFF.

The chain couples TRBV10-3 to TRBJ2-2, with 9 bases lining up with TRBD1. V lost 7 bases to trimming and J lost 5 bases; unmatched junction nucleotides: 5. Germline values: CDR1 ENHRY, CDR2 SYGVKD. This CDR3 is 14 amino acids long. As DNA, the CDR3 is TGTGCCATCAAAGGACAGGGGACAACCGGGGAGCTGTTTTTT. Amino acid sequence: CAIKGQGTTGELFF.